Shown below are 23 T cell receptor beta chains from a single sample sequenced in a study of CD8+ T cells in alopecia areata. Extracted RNA was reverse transcribed, and the resulting cDNA served as sequencing template. Sequenced by immunoSEQ multiplex PCR; TCRdb stores in-frame clones only, minus some. This table holds over 150,000 clones, approximately 53% found once. Material: CD8+ T cells sorted from blood. The receptors shown here come from a human donor in good health.

In its sample, this clone was seen a few times. This sequence joins TRBV4-1 and TRBJ1-3; the D is unclear. The germline V gene encodes CDR1 MGHRA and CDR2 YSYEKL. This CDR3 has 17 residues. Trimming pared 2 bases from V and 0 bases from J, leaving 14 bases between. The CDR3 here is CASSQRVDPHSGNTIYF. The CDR3 DNA reads as TGCGCCAGCAGCCAAAGGGTGGACCCTCACTCTGGAAACACCATATATTTT.

This chain uses TRBV5-1 with TRBJ2-2; the match to TRBD2 covers 8 bases. Germline V CDR1 and CDR2: SGHRS, YFSETQ. This CDR3 spans 16 amino acids. V lost 4 bases and J lost 1; bases outside the gene matches: 6. The CDR3 DNA sequence: TGCGCCAGCAGCCCCCCGGGACTAGGGAACACCGGGGAGCTGTTTTTT. Translation: CASSPPGLGNTGELFF.

A remark on this clone: In the same sample, other DNA sequences code for this CDR3. This chain links TRBV5-6 with TRBJ1-1, with D unclear. Germline CDR1 and CDR2: SGHDT and YYEEEE. Trimming took off 4 bases at V and 1 base at J, with 5 bases between the two ends. The CDR3 covers 12 residues. The CDR3 protein is CASSPGNTEAFF. The DNA of the CDR3 is TGTGCCAGCAGCCCGGGGAACACTGAAGCTTTCTTT.

As for this clone: The CDR3 ends on some other residue instead of the conserved phenylalanine or tryptophan, so this is likely a read error. Because the CDR3's place on the DNA is in doubt, the DNA is left out and the CDR3 is given as listed by TCRdb. The J gene is TRBJ2-4, the V gene TRBV4-1. The CDR3 has 13 residues if both end residues are counted. The germline CDR1 and CDR2 sequences are MGHRA and YSYEKL. The CDR3 loop is CASSHLTPGPFSL.

The CDR3 region is CASSRYPGGGHYGYTF. CDR3 DNA: TGCGCCAGCAGTCGGTATCCAGGCGGCGGCCACTATGGCTACACCTTC. V usage is TRBV23-1 and J usage is TRBJ1-2; no firm D call. TRBV23-1 is designated an ORF whose function remains uncertain. Trimming took off 4 bases at V and 3 bases at J, with 18 bases between the two ends. This CDR3 has 16 residues.

The chain joins TRBV7-6 to TRBJ2-5; D possibly corresponds to TRBD2 (6 bases). Germline CDR1 and CDR2: SGHVS and FNYEAQ. The CDR3 covers 15 residues. The V end lost 5 bases, the J end lost 1 base, and 14 bases lay between the germline ends. CDR3 sequence reads: CASSIMGGVQETQYF. The CDR3 DNA follows: TGTGCCAGCAGCATTATGGGGGGAGTCCAAGAGACCCAGTACTTC.

The chain joins TRBV5-4 to TRBJ2-7; tentative D call: TRBD2 (5 bases). The CDR3 covers 14 residues. V lost 0 bases, J lost 0 bases, and 7 bases lay in between. Germline loops: CDR1 SGHNT, CDR2 YYREEE (reference sequence). In DNA, the CDR3 is TGTGCCAGCAGCTTGGGTGCGGGCTCCTACGAGCAGTACTTC. Protein: CASSLGAGSYEQYF. Variable domain in full (rest from reference TRBV5-4 and TRBJ2-7): ETGVTQSPTHLIKTRGQQVTLRCSSQSGHNTVSWYQQALGQGPQFIFQYYREEENGRGNFPPRFSGLQFPNYSSELNVNALELDDSALYLCASSLGAGSYEQYFGPGTRLTVT.

In its sample, this clone was seen once. The chain is built from TRBV11-2 and TRBJ2-3; D unclear. This CDR3 has 10 amino acids. Germline CDR1 and CDR2: SGHAT and FQNNGV. V lost 8 bases and J 5 bases, leaving 5 bases between the germline ends. The CDR3 DNA reads as TGTGCCAGCGGGTTAGATACGCAGTATTTT. Translated, it gives CASGLDTQYF.

This clone was picked up a small number of times. This rearrangement joins TRBV7-9 to TRBJ1-1, with D possibly matching TRBD1 (6 bases). The CDR3 sequence is 10 residues long. The V gene's germline CDR1 is SEHNR and CDR2 FQNEAQ (reference sequence). V was shortened by 4 bases and J by 9 bases, with 6 bases between the two germline ends. CDR3 in amino acids: CASSWGQAFF. CDR3 coding DNA: TGTGCCAGCAGCTGGGGGCAAGCTTTCTTT.

The chain combines TRBV5-5 with TRBJ1-5; D is unclear. Germline CDR1 reads SGHKS; CDR2 reads YYEKEE (reference sequence). V dropped 2 bases and J dropped 5 bases, with 14 bases sitting between them. CDR3 length: 15 amino acids. CDR3 sequence: CASSLKLGMYQPQHF. Here the CDR3 DNA reads TGTGCCAGCAGCTTAAAGCTCGGGATGTATCAGCCCCAGCATTTT.

The chain is built from TRBV29-1 and TRBJ1-3, with D uncertain. From germline, CDR1 is SQVTM and CDR2 ANQGSEA. Trimming cost V 5 bases and J 0 bases, with 8 bases left between them. CDR3 size: 13 residues. CDR3 in amino acids: CSVTDISGNTIYF. CDR3 coding DNA: TGCAGCGTTACCGACATCTCTGGAAACACCATATATTTT.

This sequence joins TRBV15 and TRBJ2-2; the match to TRBD2 covers 9 bases. V was pared by 3 bases and J by 7 bases, with 18 bases of the junction left unmatched. The CDR3 totals 19 residues. Germline V lookup: CDR1 LNHNV, CDR2 YYDKDF (reference sequence). CDR3 residues: CATSSNRLAALSGFGELFF. CDR3 DNA sequence: TGTGCCACCAGCAGCAATCGACTAGCGGCACTTTCTGGGTTCGGGGAGCTGTTTTTT.

J is TRBJ2-3 and V is TRBV13; 12 bases are shared with TRBD1. The CDR3 runs 15 residues. CDR1 and CDR2 (germline): PRHDT, FYEKMQ (reference sequence). Trimming at V came to 8 bases and at J to 5 bases, leaving 8 bases not matched to a gene. This chain's CDR3 is CASAPRDRGQDTQYF. CDR3 DNA: TGTGCCAGCGCTCCTCGGGACAGGGGGCAAGATACGCAGTATTTT.

Written as DNA, the CDR3 is TGTGCCAGCTCACCACCCGGGACCCCCTACGAGCAGTACTTC. As protein: CASSPPGTPYEQYF. The rearrangement links TRBV18 to TRBJ2-7; D may correspond to TRBD1 or TRBD2 (5 bases each). Germline V gene data show CDR1 as KGHSH and CDR2 as LQKENI. This CDR3 comprises 14 residues. Trimming took 0 bases from V and 2 from J, leaving 8 bases between them.

Note on this clone: A junction end diverges from the germline sequence, so it may reflect a read error. The chain carries TRBV29-1 and TRBJ2-6; 9 nucleotides align to TRBD1. Germline V gives CDR1 SQVTM, CDR2 ANQGSEA. CDR3 length: 16 amino acids. CDR3 sequence (DNA): TGCAGCGTTATACAGGGGGCGCCGGCTGGGGCCGACGTCCTGACTTTC. It specifies CSVIQGAPAGADVLTF.

This clone was counted a few times. The chain recombines TRBV25-1 with TRBJ2-6; D call uncertain. The ends were cut back, 3 bases at V and 4 bases at J, with 4 bases in the middle. The CDR3 is 13 amino acids. Germline V gene lookup returns CDR1 MGHDK and CDR2 SYGVNS. CDR3 DNA sequence: TGTGCCAGCAGTGAGTCCGGGGCCAACGTCCTGACTTTC. This encodes CASSESGANVLTF.

Note on this clone: One end of the junction is discordant with germline, which a read error may explain. The chain combines TRBV7-9 with TRBJ2-5; D unresolved. Germline V gives CDR1 SEHNR, CDR2 FQNEAQ (reference sequence). This CDR3 spans 15 amino acids. The CDR3 here is CASSSQTSDQQSAHF. CDR3 bases: TGTGCCAGCAGCTCTCAGACCTCGGACCAACAATCCGCACACTTC.

The chain has TRBV29-1 and TRBJ2-1; TRBD2 aligns across 7 bases. The ends lost 6 bases at V and 2 bases at J; junction bases unmatched: 19. Germline V gene sequence: CDR1 SQVTM, CDR2 ANQGSEA. This CDR3 is built from 18 residues. CDR3 in amino acids: CSVTGRGSRLGPYNEQFF. The DNA for the CDR3 is TGCAGCGTGACGGGGCGGGGGTCGCGGTTGGGTCCCTACAATGAGCAGTTCTTC.

This clone was seen more than once but under ten times. The CDR3: CASSHADGEAFF. The CDR3 region has the DNA TGCGCCAGCAGCCACGCGGACGGGGAAGCTTTCTTT. The chain combines TRBV4-1 with TRBJ1-1; the D is unclear. The germline V gene has CDR1 MGHRA and CDR2 YSYEKL. Trimming took off 3 bases at V and 8 bases at J, with 10 bases between the two ends. The CDR3 length is 12 residues.

There are a few counts of this clone. This rearrangement joins TRBV6-6 to TRBJ1-1; D gene ambiguous. CDR1 is MNHNY, CDR2 SVGAGI, per germline (reference sequence). Trimming removed 6 bases at V and 5 bases at J, with 13 bases between. This CDR3 spans 13 amino acids. This CDR3 reads CASSTASSTEAFF. The CDR3 DNA sequence: TGTGCCAGCAGCACCGCGAGCTCGACTGAAGCTTTCTTT.

The rearrangement joins TRBV4-2 to TRBJ2-1, with TRBD2 identical over 10 bases. Germline lookup yields CDR1 LGHNA and CDR2 YNFKEQ. The J segment lost 7 bases and the V segment lost 4 bases, leaving 7 bases of the junction unmatched. The CDR3 has 15 residues. CDR3 amino acids: CASSLLAGGPNEQFF. The DNA for the CDR3 is TGTGCCAGCAGCCTATTAGCGGGGGGCCCGAATGAGCAGTTCTTC.

This sequence joins TRBV27 and TRBJ1-2, with 10 bases lining up with TRBD1. This CDR3 spans 16 amino acids. Germline trimming cut 5 bases from V and 5 bases from J; bases unmatched to any gene: 11. Germline CDR1 and CDR2: MNHEY and SMNVEV (reference sequence). CDR3 amino acids: CASSGLGTGEEYGYTF. The CDR3 DNA reads as TGTGCCAGCAGTGGCCTCGGGACAGGGGAGGAATATGGCTACACCTTC.

This clone occurred a few times. This chain connects TRBV4-1 to TRBJ2-7, with 8 nucleotides matching TRBD1. The CDR3 spans 15 residues. CDR1 MGHRA and CDR2 YSYEKL come from the germline V gene. J was trimmed by 1 base and V by 0 bases; bases with no gene match: 2. As DNA, the CDR3 is TGCGCCAGCAGCCAAGAGCAGGGGGCGTCCTACGAGCAGTACTTC. Its protein product is CASSQEQGASYEQYF.